The clone carrying this T cell receptor (beta chain) was counted many times. Its target is not known. The CDR3 extends over 13 amino acids. Trimming at V came to 2 bases and at J to 4 bases, leaving 2 bases not matched to a gene. Germline V gives CDR1 DFQATT, CDR2 SNEGSKA (reference sequence). These data belong to a study of spatial heterogeneity in lung cancer. Study at large: Consistently, beta-chain sequences turned up in larger numbers than alpha-chain sequences did. Study results and caveats: Blood contained ubiquitous expanded tumor TCRs more at resection than at follow-up.

The study tagged each TCR cDNA molecule with a unique molecular identifier. Each CDR3 protein gets one entry after TCRdb re-called the 5' RACE reads with MiXCR. The sample has about 52,000 distinct CDR3 sequences, under 8% seen once. Time point indicated: blood at routine non-recurrence follow-up after resection. No cell sorting; template was whole RNA from tumor, lung tissue or PBMC. J is TRBJ1-5 and V is TRBV20-1, with 7 bases aligning to TRBD1. This clonotype originated in a female donor with early-stage non-small cell lung cancer. Here the sequenced sample was PBMCs, taken at follow-up. The CDR3 bases are TGCAGTGCTAGAAGGGGGCCGAATCAGCCCCAGCATTTT. It translates to CSARRGPNQPQHF.